This T cell receptor (beta chain) was documented in a study of response to subunit inactivated influenza vaccine. Study-wide points: The authors suggested that few new T cells are recruited per seasonal influenza vaccination.

TCRdb called the RT-PCR reads again in MiXCR, with one record for every CDR3 protein. This sample has under 550,000 distinct CDR3 sequences, with about 8% found just once. Germline CDR1 reads SEHNR; CDR2 reads FQNEAQ (reference sequence). The CDR3 covers 15 residues. Losses at the gene ends were 8 bases for V and 6 bases for J; bases not matched to a gene: 11. This clonotype was picked up many times. Its antigen is currently unknown. This sequence originates from a man aged 50-75 years who received an inactivated influenza vaccine. This chain links TRBV7-9 with TRBJ2-1, with 9 bases fitting TRBD1. Sample: PBMCs from blood, taken 23 to 25 months after vaccination. CDR3 bases: TGTGCCAGCTGCCCCCCCGGGACAGGGACCAATGAGCAGTTCTTC. Residues: CASCPPGTGTNEQFF.